This is a list of T cell receptor beta chains from one sample in a study of response to subunit inactivated influenza vaccine. From the RT-PCR reads, TCRdb called clonotypes with MiXCR, one entry per CDR3 protein. The profile shows some 540,000 distinct CDR3 sequences, under 30% of them singletons. The sample was also linked to a second study, of T cells expressing NK-cell markers.

The sequenced sample was CD4+ T cells sorted from PBMCs, obtained 12 days after vaccination. The receptors here all came from a man aged 45-65 years who received an inactivated influenza vaccine. Each CDR3 is given with its conserved first and last residue. The order of the fields is J gene, D gene, clone size, V gene, CDR3 DNA, CDR3 protein. The D gene is left open where the match is weak. Clone size is stated in some rows and not others, as once, few, many or a class when expanded.

TRBJ1-1	TRBD1	NA	TRBV6-5	TGTGCCAGCAGTTATTGGACAGGGCTCGGGACTGAAGCTTTCTTT	CASSYWTGLGTEAFF
TRBJ2-7	NA	NA	TRBV29-1	TGCAGCGTAATACAGGCGTCGCCCTACGAGCAGTACTTC	CSVIQASPYEQYF
TRBJ2-7	TRBD1	NA	TRBV5-4	TGTGCCAGCAGCTTGGGAGGGACAGGGAAGTTCGAGCAGTACTTC	CASSLGGTGKFEQYF
TRBJ1-1	NA	NA	TRBV6-5	TGTGCCAGCAGTTACTCTGGCCAGTTCTACACTGAAGCTTTCTTT	CASSYSGQFYTEAFF
TRBJ2-2	TRBD1	NA	TRBV29-1	TGCAGCGGACAACAGGGGACGGACACCGGGGAGCTGTTTTTT	CSGQQGTDTGELFF
TRBJ2-1	NA	NA	TRBV5-1	TGCGCCAGCAGGATTCTGGGCAATGAGCAGTTCTTC	CASRILGNEQFF
TRBJ2-7	NA	NA	TRBV11-2	TGTGCCAGCAGCGTCGGACACGCCACCTACGAGCAGTACTTC	CASSVGHATYEQYF
TRBJ2-7	NA	NA	TRBV10-3	TGTGCCATCCCCGGGTGGGCCTCCTACGAGCAGTACTTC	CAIPGWASYEQYF
TRBJ1-5	NA	few	TRBV4-2	TGTGCCAGCAGCCGCGGCGTGGTCAATCAGCCCCAGCATTTT	CASSRGVVNQPQHF
TRBJ1-1	TRBD1	few	TRBV7-9	TGTGCCAGCAGCTTATTAGGGACAGGGGGTACTGAAGCTTTCTTT	CASSLLGTGGTEAFF
TRBJ1-2	TRBD1	NA	TRBV7-2	TGTGCCAGCAGCAAGGGACAGGGATTGGGGGATGGCTACACCTTC	CASSKGQGLGDGYTF
TRBJ2-5	NA	many	TRBV5-1	TGCGCCAGCAATAGTCTAGTGGGGCAGCAAGAGACCCAGTACTTC	CASNSLVGQQETQYF
TRBJ2-7	NA	NA	TRBV6-5	TGTGCCAGCAGGGCAGCCTACGAGCAGTACTTC	CASRAAYEQYF
TRBJ1-5	NA	NA	TRBV7-8	TGTGCCAGCAGCCCCCCTGACCAGTCGAATAGCAATCAGCCCCAGCATTTT	CASSPPDQSNSNQPQHF
TRBJ2-5	NA	few	TRBV5-1	TGCGCCAGCAGATTGGCGGAGACCCAGTACTTC	CASRLAETQYF
TRBJ2-1	TRBD2	few	TRBV6-1	TGTGCCAGCAGCCCCCGCACCCGCCTACTAGCGGGATACAATGAGCAGTTCTTC	CASSPRTRLLAGYNEQFF
TRBJ2-7	NA	NA	TRBV6-5	TGTGCCAGCAGTTACACGGGGACAAAGAGGAGTCCTCGGGAGCAGTACTTC	CASSYTGTKRSPREQYF
TRBJ2-7	NA	NA	TRBV20-1	TGCAGTGCTAGTATGGGTTCGAGCTACGAGCAGTACTTC	CSASMGSSYEQYF
TRBJ2-1	TRBD2	many	TRBV11-2	TGTGCCAGCAGCTTTAGTCGGGAGGGTGAGCAGTTCTTC	CASSFSREGEQFF
TRBJ1-1	NA	NA	TRBV5-1	TGCGCCAGCAGCTTGGAGGTGGGATTGAACACTGAAGCTTTCTTT	CASSLEVGLNTEAFF
TRBJ2-7	TRBD2	NA	TRBV20-1	TGCAGTGCTAAAACCGGGACTAGCGGGAGTATGTACGAGCAGTACTTC	CSAKTGTSGSMYEQYF
TRBJ2-3	NA	few	TRBV5-6	TGTGCCAGCAGCTTGCGGAAAGGGTTCACAGATACGCAGTATTTT	CASSLRKGFTDTQYF
TRBJ2-7	NA	once	TRBV20-1	TGCAGTGCTGGAGGGGGATTAGGCTCCTACGAGCAGTACTTC	CSAGGGLGSYEQYF
TRBJ2-7	TRBD2	few	TRBV6-2/TRBV6-3	TGTGCCAGCAGAAAACCGGGACTAGCGGACTACGAGCAGTACTTC	CASRKPGLADYEQYF
TRBJ2-1	TRBD2	NA	TRBV11-1	TGTGCCAGCAGCCCGTTAGCGGGAGAGGTCTACAATGAGCAGTTCTTC	CASSPLAGEVYNEQFF
TRBJ2-3	NA	NA	TRBV10-1	TGCGCCAGCAGTGAGCCTGGCGAGGGGACAGATACGCAGTATTTT	CASSEPGEGTDTQYF
TRBJ1-5	NA	few	TRBV7-2	TGTGCCAGCAGCTTAGGTCTGATTGGCAATCAGCCCCAGCATTTT	CASSLGLIGNQPQHF
TRBJ2-3	NA	few	TRBV6-4	TGTGCCAGCAGTGTATGGTGGGGTAGCACAGATACGCAGTATTTT	CASSVWWGSTDTQYF
TRBJ2-5	NA	NA	TRBV7-9	TGTGCCAGCAGCACCCTAGGAGAAGAGACCCAGTACTTC	CASSTLGEETQYF
TRBJ1-6	TRBD1	NA	TRBV27	TGTGCCAGCAGTTTAAAGGGACAGAGCTCCTATAATTCACCCCTCCACTTT	CASSLKGQSSYNSPLHF
TRBJ2-1	NA	few	TRBV12-3/TRBV12-4	TGTGCCAGCAACGCACTCCGGGACGCAGCTAATGAGCAGTTCTTC	CASNALRDAANEQFF
TRBJ2-3	TRBD2	NA	TRBV29-1	TGCAGCGTTGGTCTAGCGGGGGGTAACACAGATACGCAGTATTTT	CSVGLAGGNTDTQYF
TRBJ2-1	TRBD2	few	TRBV20-1	TGCAGTTACCCGGGACTAGCGGGATTC	CSYPGLAGF
TRBJ2-3	NA	NA	TRBV2	TGTGCCAGCAGTGAAGCCCCTAGCACAGATACGCAGTATTTT	CASSEAPSTDTQYF
TRBJ2-3	NA	once	TRBV6-2/TRBV6-3	TGTGCCAGCAGTCCAGGACATGGGGCGGATACGCAGTATTTT	CASSPGHGADTQYF
TRBJ2-4	NA	NA	TRBV5-1	TGCGCCAGCACCCTAGGGCCGCCAGGGAACATTCAGTACTTC	CASTLGPPGNIQYF
TRBJ2-3	TRBD2	NA	TRBV20-1	TGCAGTGCTAGTGGACTAGCGGGGGCGGATACGCAGTATTTT	CSASGLAGADTQYF
TRBJ2-7	TRBD2	few	TRBV2	TGTGCCAGCAGTGAACGTAGCGGGGGGACCTCCTACGAGCAGTACTTC	CASSERSGGTSYEQYF
TRBJ2-1	TRBD1	NA	TRBV2	TGTGCCAGCAAGGGACAGGTCTACAATGAGCAGTTCTTC	CASKGQVYNEQFF
TRBJ2-7	NA	NA	TRBV21-1	TGTGCCAGCAGCAGCCCTGGAGCGCTTTCCTACGAGCAGTACTTC	CASSSPGALSYEQYF
TRBJ2-3	NA	NA	TRBV7-2	TGTGCCAGCAGACCAGGGTTAGGGGCATCGGATACGCAGTATTTT	CASRPGLGASDTQYF
TRBJ1-3	NA	NA	TRBV3-1	TGTGCCAGCAGCAAGGGGGGGCGTTCCTCTGGAAACACCATATATTTT	CASSKGGRSSGNTIYF
TRBJ2-1	TRBD2	few	TRBV10-3	TGTGCCACGAAGGCAGACGGGACTAGCTACAATGAGCAGTTCTTC	CATKADGTSYNEQFF
TRBJ2-4	TRBD1	NA	TRBV24-1	TGTGCCACCAGTCCCGGAATAAGACAGGGAAAAAACATTCAGTACTTC	CATSPGIRQGKNIQYF
TRBJ2-5	NA	NA	TRBV10-3	TGTGCCATCAGTGAGTCCCCGGCGGGCCAAGAGACCCAGTACTTC	CAISESPAGQETQYF
TRBJ1-2	TRBD1	NA	TRBV5-5	TGTGCCAGCAGTGCCTCTACAGGGGGCGTTGGCTACACCTTC	CASSASTGGVGYTF
TRBJ2-1	NA	few	TRBV2	TGTGCCAGCCGACTCAACAATGAGCAGTTCTTC	CASRLNNEQFF
TRBJ1-6	NA	few	TRBV6-5	TGTGCCAGCAGTTACTCGGGGTCGCGGAATTCACCCCTCCACTTT	CASSYSGSRNSPLHF
TRBJ1-5	NA	NA	TRBV3-1	TGTGCCAGCAGCCAAGAAGCCGGGAGCTACCAGCATTTT	CASSQEAGSYQHF
TRBJ1-1	TRBD1	few	TRBV6-5	TGTGCCAGCAGTTCCGACAGGGGCAAGGGGGGCACTGAAGCTTTCTTT	CASSSDRGKGGTEAFF
TRBJ1-3	NA	few	TRBV7-2	TGTGCCAGCAGGCGGCCCTCTGGAAACACCATATATTTT	CASRRPSGNTIYF
TRBJ1-1	NA	NA	TRBV7-2	TGTGCCAGCAGCTCCGTCTCAACACAGACTGAAGCTTTCTTT	CASSSVSTQTEAFF
TRBJ1-1	TRBD1	many	TRBV14	TGTGCCAGCACCTTGGGACAGGCCACTGAAGCTTTCTTT	CASTLGQATEAFF
TRBJ2-1	TRBD1	few	TRBV4-3	TGCGCCAGCAGCAAACCGGGACAGGGAAAGAATGAGCAGTTCTTC	CASSKPGQGKNEQFF
TRBJ1-6	NA	NA	TRBV12-3/TRBV12-4	TGTGCCAGCAGCCCCGAAACCTATAATTCACCCCTCCACTTT	CASSPETYNSPLHF
TRBJ1-6	NA	few	TRBV3-1	TGTGCCAGCAGCTCCCGGGAGCAAAATTCACCCCTCCACTTT	CASSSREQNSPLHF
TRBJ2-2	TRBD1	NA	TRBV24-1	TGTGCCACCAGTGGTCGGACAGGGGTGGCCACCGGGGAGCTGTTTTTT	CATSGRTGVATGELFF